The rows below give T cell receptor beta chains drawn from one sample of a study of blood T cell repertoires in COVID-19. Only in-frame clones appear in the TCRdb table, and some are missing; sequencing was by immunoSEQ multiplex PCR. The sample has around 200,000 clones, over 80% seen once. Sequencing used PBMCs or T cells enriched from blood (not recorded which). The source is a man younger than 40 who had recovered from COVID-19. The CDR3 runs from the conserved cysteine through the conserved F or W. The order of the fields is clone size, J gene, V gene, D gene, CDR3 DNA, CDR3 protein. D genes are given only for firm matches. The size of a clone is reported for some rows only, either as once, few or many, or as a class for expanded clones.

once	TRBJ2-2	TRBV7-9	-	TGTGCCAGCAGCCTACGAGACACCGGGGAGCTGTTTTTT	CASSLRDTGELFF
-	TRBJ2-1	TRBV2	TRBD2	TGTGCCAGAGAAGGGACTAGCGGGAATAACTACAATGAGCAGTTCTTC	CAREGTSGNNYNEQFF
-	TRBJ2-7	TRBV10-3	-	TGTGCCATCAGTGGTTTGGGGCTCCTATACTACGAGCAGTACTTC	CAISGLGLLYYEQYF
-	TRBJ2-5	TRBV6-5	-	TGTGCCAGCAGTTACTCGATCTTAGATGAGACCCAGTACTTC	CASSYSILDETQYF
-	TRBJ2-3	TRBV6-4	TRBD1	TGTGCCAGCAGACCCGGGACAGCGGACACAGATACGCAGTATTTT	CASRPGTADTDTQYF
-	TRBJ2-4	TRBV21-1	-	TGTGCCAGCAGTCTGCGTAGAGCTAGCGGGGGGGCCGGGACCAAAAACATTCAGTACTTC	CASSLRRASGGAGTKNIQYF
-	TRBJ2-2	TRBV21-1	-	TGTGCCAGCAGCTGTACTAGCGGCGGGGAGCTGTTTTTT	CASSCTSGGELFF
-	TRBJ1-2	TRBV30	TRBD1	TGTGCCTGGAGTGTCTCGACAGGGAACTATGGCTACACCTTC	CAWSVSTGNYGYTF
-	TRBJ1-2	TRBV10-2	-	TGCGCCAGCAGTGAAGCAGAGGAGAGTTGGGGCTACACCTTC	CASSEAEESWGYTF
-	TRBJ1-2	TRBV15	-	TGTGCCACCAGCCGAGACAGCTATGGCTACACCTTC	CATSRDSYGYTF
once	TRBJ1-5	TRBV2	-	TGTGCCAGCAGCGGCAGGGTTAATCAGCCCCAGCATTTT	CASSGRVNQPQHF
-	TRBJ2-3	TRBV28	-	TGTGCCAGCAGTTTATCCTCCGGGACACGGTCCTACACAGATACGCAGTATTTT	CASSLSSGTRSYTDTQYF
-	TRBJ1-5	TRBV19	-	TGTGCCAGTAGTATAGCACAGGTTCCCTATCAGCCCCAGCATTTT	CASSIAQVPYQPQHF
once	TRBJ2-5	TRBV7-6	TRBD2	TGTGCCAGCAGCTTATTCGGGGCGGGGGTCACTGAGACCCAGTACTTC	CASSLFGAGVTETQYF
-	TRBJ1-1	TRBV6-5	-	TGTGCCAGCAGTTGGGACACTCACACTGAAGCTTTCTTT	CASSWDTHTEAFF
-	TRBJ1-4	TRBV7-6	TRBD1	TGTGCCAGCAGCGGAATGGGACAGGCTGGAGAAAAACTGTTTTTT	CASSGMGQAGEKLFF
-	TRBJ2-7	TRBV5-1	-	TGCGCCAGCAGGTTAGGGAGCTCCTACGAGCAGTACTTC	CASRLGSSYEQYF
-	TRBJ1-2	TRBV3-1/TRBV3-2	-	TGTGCCAGCTCAGAGCAGGGCCCCACTATTGGTGGCTACACCTTC	CASSEQGPTIGGYTF
-	TRBJ2-1	TRBV28	-	TGTGCCAGCAACCCTAGGGGTTACAATGAGCAGTTCTTC	CASNPRGYNEQFF
once	TRBJ1-2	TRBV9	-	TGTGCCAGCAGCTTCGGGGGGACCTACACCTTC	CASSFGGTYTF
-	TRBJ1-2	TRBV24-1	TRBD1	TGTGCCACCAGTGATACAATCGGGACAGGCGAAAGTAACTATGGCTACACCTTC	CATSDTIGTGESNYGYTF
-	TRBJ1-2	TRBV19	-	TGTGCCAGTAGTATAAGGGAGAGCGATTATGGCTACACCTTC	CASSIRESDYGYTF
-	TRBJ1-1	TRBV3-1/TRBV3-2	-	TGTGCCAGCAGCCAAGTCGCCGCCACACAGGGACACACTGAAGCTTTCTTT	CASSQVAATQGHTEAFF
once	TRBJ2-5	TRBV18	-	TGTGCCAGCTCACCTGTCCCGCTCCGGGGAGGGACCCAGTACTTC	CASSPVPLRGGTQYF
-	TRBJ1-5	TRBV5-6	-	TGTGCCAGCAGCTTGGGGCCGGGGTCAGGTCAGCCCCAGCATTTT	CASSLGPGSGQPQHF
-	TRBJ1-4	TRBV28	TRBD1	TGTGCCAGCAGTTTTTACAGGGGGTCAACTAATGAAAAACTGTTTTTT	CASSFYRGSTNEKLFF
-	TRBJ2-7	TRBV19	-	TGTGCCAGTAGTATAGACAGGGCCTACGAGCAGTACTTC	CASSIDRAYEQYF
-	TRBJ2-7	TRBV4-1	TRBD1	TGCGCCAGCAGCCAAGTAGGGAAGATGAGGACAGGGTCTATTTACGAGCAGTACTTC	CASSQVGKMRTGSIYEQYF
-	TRBJ2-2	TRBV19	TRBD2	TGTGCCAGTAGTATAGGGGAGGGGTTTACCGGGGAGCTGTTTTTT	CASSIGEGFTGELFF
-	TRBJ2-3	TRBV7-9	-	TGTGCCAGCTTTAGCCAAGGAGATACGCAGTATTTT	CASFSQGDTQYF
-	TRBJ2-2	TRBV12-2	-	TGTGCAAGTCGCTTAGAATTGGGACTAGGGCTGAACACCGGGGAGCTGTTTTTT	CASRLELGLGLNTGELFF
few	TRBJ2-7	TRBV7-2	-	TGTGCCAGCAGCGCGGAGACGTACTACGAGCAGTACTTC	CASSAETYYEQYF
-	TRBJ2-1	TRBV11-3	-	TGTGCCAGCAGCTTAGGCAGGTGGTCCTACAATGAGCAGTTCTTC	CASSLGRWSYNEQFF
-	TRBJ2-1	TRBV7-2	-	TGTGCCAGCAGCCCCCCTCTAGCGTCCTACAATGAGCAGTTCTTC	CASSPPLASYNEQFF
-	TRBJ1-3	TRBV4-3	-	TGCGCCAGCAGCCAAAATCAGGGGACTGGAAACACCATATATTTT	CASSQNQGTGNTIYF
-	TRBJ2-7	TRBV10-3	TRBD2	TGTGCCATCAGGGGGGGGGAAACCTACGAGCAGTACTTC	CAIRGGETYEQYF
-	TRBJ2-1	TRBV30	TRBD2	TGTGCCTGGCTAGCGGGAGGATACAATGAGCAGTTCTTC	CAWLAGGYNEQFF
-	TRBJ2-1	TRBV5-4	-	TGTGCCAGCAGCTCCCGCGGATACAATGAGCAGTTCTTC	CASSSRGYNEQFF
-	TRBJ1-4	TRBV7-8	-	TGTGCCAGCAGCCCACCCGGGTCATACGGAAAACTGTTTTTT	CASSPPGSYGKLFF
-	TRBJ2-1	TRBV6-5	-	TGTGCCAGTACCTCCCCGGGGGAAAATGAGCAGTTCTTC	CASTSPGENEQFF
-	TRBJ1-5	TRBV2	-	TGTGCCAGCAGTGAAGGGAAGGGGGGCAATCAGCCCCAGCATTTT	CASSEGKGGNQPQHF
-	TRBJ1-5	TRBV27	-	TGTGCCAGCGCGGAGCACAGAGACAGAAGGGATCAGCCCCAGCATTTT	CASAEHRDRRDQPQHF